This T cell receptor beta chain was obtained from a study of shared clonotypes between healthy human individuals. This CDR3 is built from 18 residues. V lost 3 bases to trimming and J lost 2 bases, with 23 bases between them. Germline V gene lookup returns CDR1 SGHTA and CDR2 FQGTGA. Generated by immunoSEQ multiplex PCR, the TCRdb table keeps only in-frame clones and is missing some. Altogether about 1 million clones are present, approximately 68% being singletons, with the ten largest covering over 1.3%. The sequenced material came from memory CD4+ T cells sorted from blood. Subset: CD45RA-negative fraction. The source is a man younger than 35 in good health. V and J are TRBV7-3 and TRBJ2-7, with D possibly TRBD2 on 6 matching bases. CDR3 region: CASSFMVQRLVRTYEQYF. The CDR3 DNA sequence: TGTGCCAGCAGCTTTATGGTCCAGAGACTAGTCAGAACCTACGAGCAGTACTTC. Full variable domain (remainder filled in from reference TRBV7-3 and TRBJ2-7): GAGVSQTPSNKVTEKGKYVELRCDPISGHTALYWYRQSLGQGPEFLIYFQGTGAADDSGLPNDRFFAVRPEGSVSTLKIQRTERGDSAVYLCASSFMVQRLVRTYEQYFGPGTRLTVT.